One and the same sample provided the 24 T cell receptor beta chains below, sequenced in a study of blood T cells in healthy people across ages. A sample-barcoded 5' primer and a J-beta primer mix were used in a second PCR of roughly 6 to 12 cycles. Each CDR3 protein gets one entry after TCRdb re-called the 5' RACE reads with MiXCR. This sample has 800,000 to 950,000 distinct CDR3 sequences; almost 30% occur once, and the top ten carry roughly 10%. The same data also contributed to another study, on T cells of mothers and their children.

Sequenced sample: blood. The receptor set was obtained from a woman aged 40 to 50 in good health.

The J gene is TRBJ2-3, the V gene TRBV10-3; 7 bases agree with TRBD2. The V gene's germline CDR1 is ENHRY and CDR2 SYGVKD. The J segment lost 2 bases and the V segment lost 5 bases, leaving 7 bases of the junction unmatched. The CDR3 spans 15 residues. CDR3 sequence (DNA): TGTGCCATCAGTTCAGCGGGGATGATCACAGATACGCAGTATTTT. Its protein is CAISSAGMITDTQYF.

Comments on this clonotype: Possible read error: a much larger clone is one base away. The CDR3 ends on some other residue instead of the conserved phenylalanine or tryptophan, so this is likely a read error. V gene TRBV29-1 combines with J gene TRBJ2-1; D is unclear. The V end was cut by 4 bases, the J end by 10 bases, with 8 bases between. The CDR3 has 10 residues. Germline-derived CDR1 and CDR2 are SQVTM and ANQGSEA. CDR3 sequence: CSVAIREQFL. CDR3 nucleotide sequence: TGCAGCGTTGCCATCAGAGAGCAGTTCTTA.

This clonotype occurred a few times. This may stem from a read error, because a much larger clone lies one nucleotide away. This chain uses TRBV29-1 with TRBJ1-3; D is ambiguous. The length of the CDR3 is 12 residues. Germline lookup yields CDR1 SQVTM and CDR2 ANQGSEA. The CDR3 protein is CSVDGNGNTTYF. As DNA, the CDR3 is TGCAGCGTTGACGGTAATGGAAACACCACATATTTT.

This clonotype came up once. A much more abundant neighbour one base away suggests this may be a read error. This chain uses TRBV27 with TRBJ1-4, with no clear D. CDR3 size: 16 residues. The germline gives CDR1 MNHEY, CDR2 SMNVEV (reference sequence). The CDR3 sequence: CASRGIVGWPNDKLFF. DNA for the CDR3: TGTGCCAGCAGGGGTATAGTGGGGTGGCCTAATGACAAACTGTTTTTT.

The chain is built from TRBV7-2 and TRBJ2-3; 7 nucleotides line up with TRBD2. Germline assignment: CDR1 SGHTA and CDR2 FQGNSA. With V trimmed by 4 bases and J by 1 base, 5 bases remained unmatched. There are 15 residues in the CDR3. CDR3: CASSSTSVGTDTQYF. Written as DNA, the CDR3 is TGTGCCAGCAGCTCTACTAGCGTAGGCACAGATACGCAGTATTTT.

In this sample, this clonotype turned up once. The junction does not match germline at one end; this may be a read error. This sequence joins TRBV24-1 and TRBJ2-2; D possibly uses TRBD1 or TRBD2 (6 bases each). Looked up from germline, CDR1 is KGHDR and CDR2 is SFDVKD. CDR3 length: 16 amino acids. CDR3 sequence: CATSDYTGSVGGELLF. For the CDR3, the DNA is TGTGCCACCAGCGACTACACAGGGTCGGTCGGCGGGGAGCTGTTGTTT.

Points on this clonotype: One end of the junction is discordant with germline, which a read error may explain. V is TRBV20-1 and J is TRBJ2-3; D remains unclear. This CDR3 comprises 15 residues. Per germline, CDR1 DFQATT and CDR2 SNEGSKA (reference sequence). CDR3 nucleotides: TGCAGTGCTAGAGATCCACGGTCGAGCATAGATACGCAGTATTTT. This encodes CSARDPRSSIDTQYF.

CDR3 sequence: CASSLSLQSFSYNEQFF. CDR3 nucleotide sequence: TGTGCCAGCAGCCTTTCGCTGCAGTCCTTCTCCTACAATGAGCAGTTCTTC. This chain uses TRBV12-3 or TRBV12-4 with TRBJ2-1; no definite D call. This CDR3 has 17 residues. V was shortened by 6 bases and J by 0 bases, with 18 bases between the two germline ends.

This clonotype was counted ten times or more. The rearrangement uses TRBV7-9 and TRBJ2-7; D is perhaps TRBD1 (5 bases). Per the germline V gene, CDR1 is SEHNR and CDR2 is FQNEAQ (reference sequence). With 8 bases removed from V and 1 base from J, the gap between germline ends came to 12 bases. The CDR3 totals 13 residues. CDR3 DNA sequence: TGTGCCAGCTCAGGGTCGAAATCCTACGAGCAGTACTTC. Its translation: CASSGSKSYEQYF. The full variable domain, rest sourced from reference TRBV7-9 and TRBJ2-7, is DTGVSQNPRHKITKRGQNVTFRCDPISEHNRLYWYRQTLGQGPEFLTYFQNEAQLEKSRLLSDRFSAERPKGSFSTLEIQRTEQGDSAMYLCASSGSKSYEQYFGPGTRLTVT.

The J gene is TRBJ1-4, the V gene TRBV4-3, with D tentatively TRBD1 (5 bases). V was shortened by 4 bases and J by 15 bases, with 21 bases between the two germline ends. Germline values: CDR1 LGHNA, CDR2 YSLEER. The CDR3 runs 14 residues. CDR3 nucleotide sequence: TGCGCCAGCAGCCTTCGGGGGACCCAGGGTAGGGTGTTTTTT. This sequence encodes CASSLRGTQGRVFF.

The chain combines TRBV20-1 with TRBJ1-2, with 8 bases matching TRBD1. Unmatched junction bases numbered 7, after V lost 0 bases and J lost 4 bases. Germline-derived CDR1 and CDR2 are DFQATT and SNEGSKA (reference sequence). This CDR3 comprises 15 residues. CDR3 protein: CSARDKGQVFYGYTF. The CDR3 bases are TGCAGTGCTAGAGATAAGGGACAGGTTTTCTATGGCTACACCTTC.

The rearrangement uses TRBV29-1 and TRBJ2-2; either TRBD1 or TRBD2 may supply D (5 bases each). The CDR3 runs 13 residues. The V and J ends lost 7 bases and 4 bases respectively, with 13 bases between them. The germline V gene encodes CDR1 SQVTM and CDR2 ANQGSEA. The CDR3 loop is CSGALGATGELFF. The CDR3 DNA follows: TGCAGCGGGGCGCTCGGGGCCACCGGGGAGCTGTTTTTT.

This clonotype was counted between two and nine times. This may arise from a read error, as a much more abundant clone is one base away. This sequence joins TRBV3-1 and TRBJ1-4; 9 bases are shared with TRBD1. Germline loops: CDR1 LGHDT, CDR2 YNNKEL (reference sequence). This CDR3 is 14 amino acids long. Unmatched junction bases numbered 6, after V lost 7 bases and J lost 6 bases. Written as DNA, the CDR3 is TGTGCCAGCAAGGAACAGGGGGCGTATGAAAAACTGTTTTTT. Protein product: CASKEQGAYEKLFF.

The sample holds many counts of this clonotype. The CDR3 reads CASSLGSAKSYEQYF. DNA for the CDR3: TGCGCCAGCAGCTTGGGGTCAGCCAAATCCTACGAGCAGTACTTC. J is TRBJ2-7 and V is TRBV5-1; D is unresolved. The CDR3 has 15 residues. The V end lost 0 bases, the J end lost 1 base, and 11 bases lay between the germline ends. In germline, CDR1 is SGHRS, CDR2 YFSETQ.

To note about this clonotype: This may be a read error: a much more frequent sequence differs by one nucleotide. The rearrangement links TRBV10-3 to TRBJ1-4; D gene uncertain. V was shortened by 6 bases and J by 8 bases, with 13 bases between the two germline ends. The CDR3 covers 13 residues. CDR1 is ENHRY and CDR2 is SYGVKD in the germline V gene. CDR3 sequence (DNA): TGTGCCATCAGGGATGGGGTGGAAGAAAAACTGTTTTTT. It yields the protein CAIRDGVEEKLFF.

The chain employs TRBV4-1 and TRBJ1-2, with D unresolved. The V end was cut by 8 bases, the J end by 2 bases, with 15 bases between. Germline V lookup: CDR1 MGHRA, CDR2 YSYEKL. The CDR3 sequence is 14 residues long. The CDR3 region is CASGPSQSNYGYTF. The CDR3 region has the DNA TGCGCCAGCGGCCCGTCCCAGTCAAACTATGGCTACACCTTC.

Note on this clonotype: A read error is possible here, since a much larger clone lies one base away. J is TRBJ2-1 and V is TRBV20-1; 9 nucleotides align to TRBD2. The CDR3 is made up of 14 amino acids. With 5 bases clipped from V and 6 bases from J, the junction kept 8 bases outside the gene matches. Per germline, CDR1 DFQATT and CDR2 SNEGSKA (reference sequence). CDR3 sequence reads: CSAGAGTSINEQFF. For the CDR3, the DNA is TGCAGTGCTGGTGCTGGGACTAGCATCAATGAGCAGTTCTTC.

The V gene is TRBV29-1, the J gene TRBJ2-3; TRBD1 matches at 9 bases. The CDR3 has 13 amino acids. V gave up 3 bases and J gave up 10 bases; unmatched junction bases: 8. In germline, CDR1 is SQVTM, CDR2 ANQGSEA. The CDR3 DNA follows: TGCAGCGTTGAGACGGGACAGGGAATTGCGCAGTATTTT. Translated, it gives CSVETGQGIAQYF.

V is TRBV7-6 and J is TRBJ2-2; D unresolved. The CDR3 loop spans 16 amino acids. The germline V gene encodes CDR1 SGHVS and CDR2 FNYEAQ. V lost 1 base, J lost 0 bases, and 9 bases lay in between. CDR3: CASSLEGVANTGELFF. As DNA, the CDR3 is TGTGCCAGCAGCTTAGAGGGCGTCGCGAACACCGGGGAGCTGTTTTTT.

The J gene is TRBJ1-2, the V gene TRBV6-2 or TRBV6-3; possible D gene TRBD1, 6 bases. Per germline, CDR1 MNHEY and CDR2 SVGEGT. The CDR3 covers 14 residues. Trimming took off 0 bases at V and 4 bases at J, with 9 bases between the two ends. The CDR3 sequence: CASSYSGTSYGYTF. For the CDR3, the DNA is TGTGCCAGCAGTTACTCCGGGACAAGCTATGGCTACACCTTC.

This clonotype was detected many times. The rearrangement uses TRBV29-1 and TRBJ2-7; TRBD2 aligns across 12 bases. The CDR3 contains 12 residues. Looked up from germline, CDR1 is SQVTM and CDR2 is ANQGSEA. V lost 5 bases and J lost 5; bases outside the gene matches: 1. This CDR3 is CSVRLAGDEQYF. The CDR3 region has the DNA TGCAGCGTTCGACTAGCGGGGGACGAGCAGTACTTC.

The chain is built from TRBV4-3 and TRBJ2-3; D might be TRBD2 (5 bases). From germline, CDR1 is LGHNA and CDR2 YSLEER. CDR3 length equals 16 residues. The V end lost 0 bases, the J end lost 0 bases, and 10 bases lay between the germline ends. CDR3 loop: CASSQESGVSTDTQYF. DNA for the CDR3: TGCGCCAGCAGCCAAGAATCCGGGGTCAGCACAGATACGCAGTATTTT.

This clonotype was counted only a few times. The chain recombines TRBV5-6 with TRBJ1-6; D unclear. Trimming removed 2 bases from V and 7 bases from J, with 4 bases in between. This CDR3 is 12 amino acids long. Germline CDR1 is SGHDT and CDR2 is YYEEEE. The CDR3 spells CASSFINSPLHF. The DNA of the CDR3 is TGTGCCAGCAGCTTCATAAATTCACCCCTCCACTTT. The whole variable domain, filled in from reference TRBV5-6 and TRBJ1-6, reads DAGVTQSPTHLIKTRGQQVTLRCSPKSGHDTVSWYQQALGQGPQFIFQYYEEEERQRGNFPDRFSGHQFPNYSSELNVNALLLGDSALYLCASSFINSPLHFGNGTRLTVT.

The chain links TRBV5-1 to TRBJ2-7; no reliable D call. Trimming cost V 0 bases and J 2 bases, with 15 bases left between them. The CDR3 length is 16 residues. Germline CDR1 SGHRS, CDR2 YFSETQ. The CDR3 coding sequence is TGCGCCAGCAGCTTGGGGAGCCGGGTCCTAGCCTACGAGCAGTACTTC. Encoded protein: CASSLGSRVLAYEQYF.